A selection of T cell receptor beta chains follows, all from one sample in a study of blood T cell repertoires in COVID-19. The repertoire was sequenced with immunoSEQ multiplex PCR; TCRdb's copy has only in-frame clones and lacks some. This table holds approximately 180,000 clones, approximately 78% found once. The specimen sequenced was PBMCs or T cells enriched from blood (not recorded which). The receptors here all came from a woman between 50 and 59 years old who had recovered from COVID-19. Both conserved end residues are part of each CDR3. A D gene is named only where the DNA matches it firmly. Only part of the rows carry a size: once, few, many, or a class if the clone is expanded.

clone size: .
J gene: TRBJ2-5
D gene: TRBD2
V gene: TRBV7-2
CDR3 protein: CASSFTTSGRETQYF
CDR3 DNA: TGTGCCAGCAGCTTCACGACTAGCGGGAGGGAGACCCAGTACTTC

clone size: .
J gene: TRBJ1-1
D gene: .
V gene: TRBV2
CDR3 protein: CASSANSGTEAFF
CDR3 DNA: TGTGCCAGCAGTGCTAACTCGGGAACTGAAGCTTTCTTT

clone size: .
J gene: TRBJ1-1
D gene: TRBD1
V gene: TRBV29-1
CDR3 protein: CSANTGVTEAFF
CDR3 DNA: TGCAGCGCAAATACAGGGGTCACTGAAGCTTTCTTT

clone size: .
J gene: TRBJ2-7
D gene: .
V gene: TRBV28
CDR3 protein: CASSTQATGLRQYF
CDR3 DNA: TGTGCCAGCAGCACCCAAGCCACAGGTTTGAGGCAGTACTTC

clone size: .
J gene: TRBJ2-5
D gene: .
V gene: TRBV14
CDR3 protein: CASSRGRQETQYF
CDR3 DNA: TGTGCCAGCAGCCGGGGGCGCCAAGAGACCCAGTACTTC

clone size: .
J gene: TRBJ1-6
D gene: TRBD1
V gene: TRBV3-1/TRBV3-2
CDR3 protein: CASSPVPGQGTPLHF
CDR3 DNA: TGTGCCAGCAGCCCCGTCCCGGGACAGGGGACGCCCCTCCACTTT

clone size: once
J gene: TRBJ2-7
D gene: TRBD2
V gene: TRBV29-1
CDR3 protein: CSVTSGAYEQYF
CDR3 DNA: TGCAGCGTTACTAGCGGGGCCTACGAGCAGTACTTC

clone size: .
J gene: TRBJ1-3
D gene: .
V gene: TRBV5-1
CDR3 protein: CASSLDGSGNTIYF
CDR3 DNA: TGCGCCAGCAGCTTGGACGGGTCTGGAAACACCATATATTTT

clone size: .
J gene: TRBJ2-3
D gene: .
V gene: TRBV7-9
CDR3 protein: CASSWGSGTTDTQYF
CDR3 DNA: TGTGCCAGCAGCTGGGGTAGCGGTACGACAGATACGCAGTATTTT

clone size: .
J gene: TRBJ2-3
D gene: .
V gene: TRBV28
CDR3 protein: CASSWGGDTQYF
CDR3 DNA: TGTGCCAGCAGCTGGGGAGGAGATACGCAGTATTTT

clone size: .
J gene: TRBJ1-4
D gene: .
V gene: TRBV3-1/TRBV3-2
CDR3 protein: CASSQEWAGNEKLFF
CDR3 DNA: TGTGCCAGCAGCCAAGAGTGGGCAGGGAATGAAAAACTGTTTTTT

clone size: .
J gene: TRBJ1-2
D gene: .
V gene: TRBV12-3/TRBV12-4
CDR3 protein: CASSLGGNYGYTF
CDR3 DNA: TGTGCCAGCAGTTTGGGGGGTAACTATGGCTACACCTTC

clone size: .
J gene: TRBJ1-2
D gene: TRBD1
V gene: TRBV28
CDR3 protein: CASSPQDRYYGYTF
CDR3 DNA: TGTGCCAGCAGTCCTCAGGACAGGTACTATGGCTACACCTTC

clone size: .
J gene: TRBJ1-1
D gene: TRBD1
V gene: TRBV6-8
CDR3 protein: CASSPSDRGRREGNTEAFF
CDR3 DNA: TGTGCCAGCAGTCCGTCGGACAGGGGGCGAAGGGAGGGCAACACTGAAGCTTTCTTT

clone size: .
J gene: TRBJ1-1
D gene: .
V gene: TRBV29-1
CDR3 protein: CSVARNTEAFF
CDR3 DNA: TGCAGCGTTGCCAGGAACACTGAAGCTTTCTTT

clone size: .
J gene: TRBJ2-7
D gene: TRBD1
V gene: TRBV30
CDR3 protein: CAWSPDRGTGGAEQYF
CDR3 DNA: TGTGCCTGGAGTCCCGACCGGGGGACAGGGGGCGCCGAGCAGTACTTC

clone size: .
J gene: TRBJ1-2
D gene: .
V gene: TRBV10-3
CDR3 protein: CAISESTGNYGYTF
CDR3 DNA: TGTGCCATCAGTGAGTCGACTGGGAACTATGGCTACACCTTC

clone size: .
J gene: TRBJ2-1
D gene: .
V gene: TRBV28
CDR3 protein: CASFRETRGREQFF
CDR3 DNA: TGTGCCAGCTTTCGGGAGACTCGAGGGCGTGAGCAGTTCTTC

clone size: .
J gene: TRBJ2-5
D gene: .
V gene: TRBV24-1
CDR3 protein: CATSDSGQIQETQYF
CDR3 DNA: TGTGCCACCAGTGATTCCGGACAGATCCAAGAGACCCAGTACTTC

clone size: .
J gene: TRBJ2-1
D gene: .
V gene: TRBV9
CDR3 protein: CASSVDEFRVEQFF
CDR3 DNA: TGTGCCAGCAGCGTAGATGAGTTCAGGGTTGAGCAGTTCTTC

clone size: .
J gene: TRBJ2-1
D gene: TRBD2
V gene: TRBV27
CDR3 protein: CASSSRVVAQRGNYNEQFF
CDR3 DNA: TGTGCCAGCAGCTCAAGGGTAGTGGCCCAGCGGGGGAACTACAATGAGCAGTTCTTC

clone size: .
J gene: TRBJ2-1
D gene: TRBD2
V gene: TRBV6-4
CDR3 protein: CAPGGGVAGVLPTTYNEQFF
CDR3 DNA: TGTGCACCGGGGGGGGGAGTAGCGGGAGTTCTACCTACGACCTACAATGAGCAGTTCTTC

clone size: .
J gene: TRBJ2-1
D gene: TRBD1
V gene: TRBV28
CDR3 protein: CATPGQGGDEQFF
CDR3 DNA: TGTGCCACCCCGGGACAGGGGGGTGATGAGCAGTTCTTC

clone size: many
J gene: TRBJ2-1
D gene: TRBD1
V gene: TRBV29-1
CDR3 protein: CSVDRGRVTNEQFF
CDR3 DNA: TGCAGCGTTGATAGGGGGCGCGTCACGAATGAGCAGTTCTTC

clone size: .
J gene: TRBJ1-1
D gene: .
V gene: TRBV27
CDR3 protein: CASRRNTEAFF
CDR3 DNA: TGTGCCAGCAGGCGGAACACTGAAGCTTTCTTT

clone size: once
J gene: TRBJ1-2
D gene: TRBD1
V gene: TRBV6-4
CDR3 protein: CASSEGGRGQLNGYTF
CDR3 DNA: TGTGCCAGCAGTGAAGGGGGCAGGGGACAGTTGAATGGCTACACCTTC

clone size: .
J gene: TRBJ1-1
D gene: .
V gene: TRBV5-1
CDR3 protein: CASSLENSVNTEAFF
CDR3 DNA: TGCGCCAGCAGCTTGGAGAACAGTGTGAACACTGAAGCTTTCTTT

clone size: once
J gene: TRBJ2-4
D gene: TRBD1
V gene: TRBV3-1/TRBV3-2
CDR3 protein: CASSRDSRTRLKYF
CDR3 DNA: TGTGCCAGCAGCCGGGACAGCCGTACTAGGTTGAAGTACTTC

clone size: .
J gene: TRBJ2-7
D gene: .
V gene: TRBV28
CDR3 protein: CASSASPPRAYEQYF
CDR3 DNA: TGTGCCAGCAGTGCTTCCCCGCCCCGGGCCTACGAGCAGTACTTC

clone size: .
J gene: TRBJ2-7
D gene: TRBD1
V gene: TRBV4-1
CDR3 protein: CASSQGQGTYEQYF
CDR3 DNA: TGCGCCAGCAGCCAGGGACAGGGAACCTACGAGCAGTACTTC

clone size: .
J gene: TRBJ1-6
D gene: .
V gene: TRBV12-3/TRBV12-4
CDR3 protein: CASSLSYSPLHF
CDR3 DNA: TGTGCCAGCAGTTTATCTTATTCACCCCTCCACTTT

clone size: .
J gene: TRBJ2-1
D gene: .
V gene: TRBV28
CDR3 protein: CASSSGRNEQFF
CDR3 DNA: TGTGCCAGCAGTTCAGGGCGCAATGAGCAGTTCTTC

clone size: .
J gene: TRBJ1-6
D gene: .
V gene: TRBV4-1
CDR3 protein: CASSQDGYNSPLHF
CDR3 DNA: TGCGCCAGCAGCCAAGACGGCTATAATTCACCCCTCCACTTT

clone size: .
J gene: TRBJ1-3
D gene: .
V gene: TRBV6-5
CDR3 protein: CASSPDRNSNTIYF
CDR3 DNA: TGTGCCAGCAGCCCCGACAGAAATAGTAACACCATATATTTT

clone size: .
J gene: TRBJ2-5
D gene: .
V gene: TRBV7-9
CDR3 protein: CASSLGWSREETQYF
CDR3 DNA: TGTGCCAGCAGCTTAGGGTGGTCCCGAGAGGAGACCCAGTACTTC

clone size: .
J gene: TRBJ2-7
D gene: .
V gene: TRBV29-1
CDR3 protein: CSVRSRQSSYEQYF
CDR3 DNA: TGCAGCGTCCGCTCGAGACAGAGCTCCTACGAGCAGTACTTC

clone size: .
J gene: TRBJ2-5
D gene: .
V gene: TRBV19
CDR3 protein: CASSKLAQETQYF
CDR3 DNA: TGTGCCAGTAGTAAACTAGCCCAAGAGACCCAGTACTTC

clone size: .
J gene: TRBJ2-2
D gene: TRBD1
V gene: TRBV9
CDR3 protein: CASSVGTGDTGELFF
CDR3 DNA: TGTGCCAGCAGCGTAGGGACAGGGGACACCGGGGAGCTGTTTTTT

clone size: .
J gene: TRBJ2-3
D gene: TRBD2
V gene: TRBV19
CDR3 protein: CASSNLAGATDTQYF
CDR3 DNA: TGTGCCAGTAGTAATCTAGCGGGAGCCACAGATACGCAGTATTTT

clone size: .
J gene: TRBJ2-4
D gene: .
V gene: TRBV15
CDR3 protein: CATSSNVTGLAKNIQYF
CDR3 DNA: TGTGCCACCAGCAGTAATGTCACAGGGTTGGCCAAAAACATTCAGTACTTC